This TCR beta chain was found in a study of CD8 T cells in ankylosing spondylitis (dated by TCRdb to 2015 to 2018). Describing the broader study: T cell receptor beta repertoires were profiled in healthy donors and ankylosing spondylitis patients so that disease-linked TCR variants could be found. The full study cohort comprised 25 ankylosing spondylitis patients and over a hundred healthy donors. Peripheral blood was sampled, and synovial fluid was also collected from ankylosing spondylitis patients.

Sequenced on an Illumina HiSeq 2500. TCR beta libraries were prepared by quantitative 5'-RACE with molecular barcodes. In the paper's pipeline: To identify disease-linked TCR variants, a new computational method was used, one built on a probabilistic model of VDJ rearrangement. Clones were called with MiXCR by TCRdb after fastp trimmed the public reads at Q25, and only in-frame beta chains were retained. Rows are combined by CDR3 protein, so each entry shows the most common genes and DNA. TCRdb's processing, not the authors' own work, is the source of the V and J calls. The sample table holds approximately 540,000 distinct CDR3 sequences, of which roughly 13% were seen once. The ten biggest clones cover nearly 7% of the sample. This clonotype was counted a few times. The target of this receptor is not known. Base qualities are not at hand, and no much larger clone is one base apart. Overall study results and their limits: A TCR beta motif of several highly homologous amino acid variants appeared characteristic of blood from ankylosing spondylitis patients. In peripheral blood, the disease-linked clones were found at relatively low frequencies and had a CD8+ phenotype. Some TCR beta motif variants had previously been reported in synovial fluid and blood of reactive arthritis patients, which suggested common disease-initiation mechanisms. According to the report, matched synovial fluid samples from ankylosing spondylitis patients were significantly enriched for the disease-linked clones.

V sheds 3 bases and J sheds 1 base, leaving 19 bases between their ends. The CDR3 runs 18 amino acids, cysteine and phenylalanine included. Here the CDR3 DNA is all that survives: 54 bases in frame from base 1. This receptor was obtained from a male donor with ankylosing spondylitis. Input material: blood, either unsorted or a sorted T cell fraction (not recorded which). The chain is made from TRBV12-3 or TRBV12-4 and TRBJ1-5; TRBD1 is perhaps the D gene, given 6 matching bases. The nucleotide sequence reads as follows: TGTGCCAGCAGTTTCTGGGGGGGCGGCATTCAAAGCAATCAGCCCCAGCATTTT. It specifies CASSFWGGGIQSNQPQHF.